The source of this T cell receptor (beta chain) is a study of cytomegalovirus exposure and HLA in healthy donors. J gave up 1 base and V 2 bases, and 8 bases lay outside the gene matches. Germline assignment: CDR1 SGHNT and CDR2 YYREEE (reference sequence). The CDR3 runs to 17 residues. Details on this clone: Antigen unknown.

Vbeta (60) and Jbeta (13) primers were used in the PCR. The table came from immunoSEQ multiplex PCR; TCRdb's copy has only in-frame clones and leaves some out. The sample has about 110,000 clones; 73% are singletons. Study conclusions and caveats: Differences between HLA loci emerged in a later analysis of TCR association rates, with DRB1 most and HLA-C fewest. Apart from CMV serostatus, no immune exposure information was available. In vitro assays verified that three CMV-associated chains recognized CMV antigens specifically.

Source material: PBMCs. The receptor was isolated from a man in his forties or fifties in good health and CMV-seronegative. The chain uses TRBV5-4 and TRBJ1-1, with TRBD1 matching 10 bases. CDR3 sequence: CASSLPWTGGKNTEAFF. The CDR3 DNA is TGTGCCAGCAGCTTACCCTGGACAGGGGGGAAGAACACTGAAGCTTTCTTT. Complete variable domain (other parts from reference TRBV5-4 and TRBJ1-1): ETGVTQSPTHLIKTRGQQVTLRCSSQSGHNTVSWYQQALGQGPQFIFQYYREEENGRGNFPPRFSGLQFPNYSSELNVNALELDDSALYLCASSLPWTGGKNTEAFFGQGTRLTVV.